These 22 T cell receptor beta chains originate from one sample sequenced in a study of T cell responses to AZD1222 COVID-19 vaccine. Using immunoSEQ multiplex PCR, the repertoire was profiled, and TCRdb retains in-frame clones only, with some absent. The sample includes just under 55,000 clones, 89% of them seen just once. The sequencing used peripheral blood, collected on day 0 of AZD1222 vaccination. The receptors originated from an adult in good health.

The chain employs TRBV7-9 and TRBJ2-4; D remains unclear. The CDR3 runs to 13 residues. Germline CDR1 is SEHNR and CDR2 is FQNEAQ (reference sequence). With 1 base removed from V and 8 bases from J, the gap between germline ends came to 9 bases. The CDR3 coding sequence is TGTGCCAGCAGCTTAGGTTTTAAGGACATTCAGTACTTC. It translates to CASSLGFKDIQYF.

In this sample, this clone turned up once. The rearrangement links TRBV30 to TRBJ1-4; 7 nucleotides align to TRBD1. Germline V gene sequence: CDR1 GTSNPN, CDR2 SVGIG (reference sequence). CDR3 size: 13 residues. J gave up 3 bases and V 7 bases, and 5 bases lay outside the gene matches. Here the CDR3 reads CASTTGSNEKLFF. The CDR3 DNA sequence: TGTGCCTCGACGACAGGGTCTAATGAAAAACTGTTTTTT.

This clone is categorized as medium-sized. This chain links TRBV7-6 with TRBJ2-2, with D uncertain. Trimming cost V 1 base and J 0 bases, with 6 bases left between them. This CDR3 has 15 amino acids. CDR1 is SGHVS and CDR2 is FNYEAQ in the germline V gene. DNA for the CDR3: TGTGCCAGCAGCTTAGTTGGCGCGAACACCGGGGAGCTGTTTTTT. Translation: CASSLVGANTGELFF.

This clone was seen a handful of times. V and J are TRBV28 and TRBJ1-1; D is undetermined. The V gene's germline CDR1 is MDHEN and CDR2 SYDVKM. V dropped 1 base and J dropped 9 bases, with 6 bases sitting between them. This CDR3 comprises 11 residues. The CDR3 DNA sequence: TGTGCCAGCAGTTTATCTCGGCAAGCTTTCTTT. Its protein is CASSLSRQAFF.

The chain is built from TRBV24-1 and TRBJ2-1; weak D call: TRBD1 (6 bases). Between the trimmed V and J ends, which lost 4 bases and 8 bases, there was a span of 20 bases. The CDR3 has 16 amino acids. In germline, CDR1 is KGHDR, CDR2 SFDVKD. The CDR3 DNA follows: TGTGCCACCAGTGACCCAGCCCCTGGGGGCCGGGATGAGCAGTTCTTC. Translated, it gives CATSDPAPGGRDEQFF.

The chain couples TRBV19 to TRBJ1-5; D is unresolved. The CDR3 extends over 14 amino acids. Trimming shortened V by 4 bases and J by 6 bases, and 13 bases separated the two germline ends. Germline values: CDR1 LNHDA, CDR2 SQIVND (reference sequence). CDR3 loop: CASSTVGSGQPQHF. For the CDR3, the DNA is TGTGCCAGTAGTACGGTGGGCTCGGGTCAGCCCCAGCATTTT.

The V gene is TRBV6-5, the J gene TRBJ2-2; 11 bases line up with TRBD2. The germline CDR1 and CDR2 sequences are MNHEY and SVGAGI. The CDR3 is 15 amino acids. V lost 10 bases to trimming and J lost 0 bases; unmatched junction nucleotides: 4. This chain's CDR3 is CAKRLAGPNTGELFF. CDR3 DNA: TGTGCCAAACGACTAGCGGGGCCGAACACCGGGGAGCTGTTTTTT.

V gene TRBV9 combines with J gene TRBJ2-7; 9 bases line up with TRBD2. V lost 0 bases to trimming and J lost 2 bases; unmatched junction nucleotides: 3. Germline loops: CDR1 SGDLS, CDR2 YYNGEE. There are 15 residues in the CDR3. CDR3 loop: CASSVGVAGAYEQYF. For the CDR3, the DNA is TGTGCCAGCAGCGTAGGCGTAGCGGGAGCCTACGAGCAGTACTTC.

This chain links TRBV5-1 with TRBJ1-1; D gene unclear. The CDR3 consists of 14 residues. Germline assignment: CDR1 SGHRS and CDR2 YFSETQ. V was pared by 5 bases and J by 2 bases, with 13 bases between. The CDR3 loop reads CASRDPSGNTEAFF. The CDR3 DNA is TGCGCCAGCAGGGACCCCTCGGGTAACACTGAAGCTTTCTTT.

This sequence joins TRBV4-1 and TRBJ2-7; D call uncertain. CDR3 length: 13 residues. With 1 base removed from V and 9 bases from J, the gap between germline ends came to 13 bases. CDR1 and CDR2 (germline): MGHRA, YSYEKL. Here the CDR3 reads CASSQVLLSAQYF. The CDR3 DNA sequence: TGCGCCAGCAGCCAAGTCCTCCTGTCGGCGCAGTACTTC.

The chain has TRBV12-3 or TRBV12-4 and TRBJ2-7; D is perhaps TRBD1 (6 bases). This CDR3 spans 13 amino acids. Trimming stripped 1 base from V and 5 bases from J, with 9 bases between. CDR3 residues: CASSLDRVDEQYF. CDR3 in DNA: TGTGCCAGCAGTTTAGACAGGGTGGACGAGCAGTACTTC.

The table lists this clone with a count of one. The genes are TRBV7-2 and TRBJ2-5, with D possibly called TRBD1 or TRBD2 (6 bases each). V lost 2 bases, J lost 5 bases, and 12 bases lay in between. This CDR3 has 14 amino acids. Germline-derived CDR1 and CDR2 are SGHTA and FQGNSA. The CDR3 DNA sequence: TGTGCCAGCAGCTTAAGAGGGGGGAGGGAGACCCAGTACTTC. Its protein is CASSLRGGRETQYF.

The chain carries TRBV30 and TRBJ1-2; TRBD1 might be the D (6 bases). The V end was cut by 7 bases, the J end by 4 bases, with 16 bases between. Germline V gives CDR1 GTSNPN, CDR2 SVGIG (reference sequence). The CDR3 totals 13 residues. CDR3 coding DNA: TGTGCCTTAACCGGGGGGGCAGCCTATGGCTACACCTTC. This sequence encodes CALTGGAAYGYTF.

This chain joins TRBV28 and TRBJ2-5; D ambiguous. Trimming pared 3 bases from V and 4 bases from J, leaving 3 bases between. The CDR3 has 11 residues. Germline V gene lookup returns CDR1 MDHEN and CDR2 SYDVKM. The CDR3 is CASSFIETQYF. CDR3 bases: TGTGCCAGCAGTTTCATAGAGACCCAGTACTTC.

The chain combines TRBV9 with TRBJ2-5; D is perhaps TRBD2 (5 bases). This CDR3 is built from 14 residues. Germline V gene lookup returns CDR1 SGDLS and CDR2 YYNGEE. The V and J ends lost 3 bases and 4 bases respectively, with 13 bases between them. CDR3 protein: CASSDLAEGETQYF. The CDR3 DNA follows: TGTGCCAGCAGCGACCTAGCAGAGGGAGAGACCCAGTACTTC.

The DNA of the CDR3 is TGCGCCAGCAGCTTGGCTAGGGTCGGAGAGACCCAGTACTTC. It specifies CASSLARVGETQYF. The chain combines TRBV5-1 with TRBJ2-5; D is ambiguous. V was cut by 0 bases and J by 4 bases, with 10 bases left in between. This CDR3 region has 14 residues. Per the germline V gene, CDR1 is SGHRS and CDR2 is YFSETQ.

The chain employs TRBV24-1 and TRBJ1-6; D is possibly TRBD1 (5 bases). V was clipped by 9 bases and J by 1 base, with 9 bases between them. In germline, CDR1 is KGHDR, CDR2 SFDVKD. The CDR3 is made up of 14 amino acids. The CDR3 protein is CATRGNSYNSPLHF. CDR3 DNA sequence: TGTGCCACCCGGGGGAATTCCTATAATTCACCCCTCCACTTT.

The chain uses TRBV20-1 and TRBJ1-2, with 7 bases that match TRBD1. V was pared by 6 bases and J by 7 bases, with 5 bases of the junction left unmatched. The germline CDR1 and CDR2 sequences are DFQATT and SNEGSKA (reference sequence). The CDR3 runs 11 residues. The CDR3: CSAEQGIGYTF. In nucleotides, the CDR3 is TGCAGTGCGGAACAGGGGATTGGCTACACCTTC.

This chain joins TRBV21-1 and TRBJ1-2; TRBD1 was called by the table and not checked on the DNA. TRBV21-1 is noted as a pseudogene. This CDR3 has 19 residues. Here the CDR3 DNA reads TGTGCCAGCAGCAAAGCCCGGGACAGGGGACACCTACTTAACTATGGCTACACCTTC. This translates into CASSKARDRGHLLNYGYTF.

This clone turned up a few times. V is TRBV5-1 and J is TRBJ2-1, with 8 bases lining up with TRBD2. V shed 1 base and J 7 bases; nucleotides not matched to a gene: 10. This CDR3 spans 16 amino acids. Germline values: CDR1 SGHRS, CDR2 YFSETQ. The DNA for the CDR3 is TGCGCCAGCAGCTTGACCACTAGCGGTATATGGAATGAGCAGTTCTTC. Encoded protein: CASSLTTSGIWNEQFF. The full variable domain, in which reference TRBV5-1 and TRBJ2-1 provide the parts outside the CDR3, is KAGVTQTPRYLIKTRGQQVTLSCSPISGHRSVSWYQQTPGQGLQFLFEYFSETQRNKGNFPGRFSGRQFSNSRSEMNVSTLELGDSALYLCASSLTTSGIWNEQFFGPGTRLTVL.

J is TRBJ2-5 and V is TRBV3-1 (or the pseudogene TRBV3-2), with TRBD2 matching 8 bases. The CDR3 runs 15 residues. V shed 1 base and J 5 bases; nucleotides not matched to a gene: 6. Germline V gene lookup returns CDR1 LGHDT and CDR2 YNNKEL (reference sequence). The CDR3 sequence is CASSQAGLGGETQYF. CDR3 nucleotide sequence: TGTGCCAGCAGCCAAGCGGGACTAGGAGGGGAGACCCAGTACTTC.

The CDR3 DNA sequence: TGTGCCAGCAGCGTATTAACCGGCCCCCAAGAGACCCAGTACTTC. Amino acids: CASSVLTGPQETQYF. This chain uses TRBV9 with TRBJ2-5; D remains unclear. Germline CDR1 is SGDLS and CDR2 is YYNGEE. There are 15 residues in the CDR3. Between the trimmed V and J ends, which lost 1 base and 1 base, there was a span of 11 bases. Supplemented by reference TRBV9 and TRBJ2-5, the full variable domain reads DSGVTQTPKHLITATGQRVTLRCSPRSGDLSVYWYQQSLDQGLQFLIQYYNGEERAKGNILERFSAQQFPDLHSELNLSSLELGDSALYFCASSVLTGPQETQYFGPGTRLLVL.